The 19 T cell receptor beta chains listed next were all sequenced from one sample in a study of cytomegalovirus exposure and HLA in healthy donors. PCR amplification relied on 60 Vbeta primers (plus 13 Jbeta primers). Method: immunoSEQ multiplex PCR; TCRdb's copy keeps in-frame clones and lacks some. This table has 100,000 to 150,000 clones, more than 70% appearing once. Material: PBMCs. The receptors were sampled from an older woman in good health and CMV-seronegative.

V usage is TRBV25-1 and J usage is TRBJ1-2, with 10 bases matching TRBD1. CDR3 length: 16 residues. V lost 6 bases to trimming and J lost 7 bases; unmatched junction nucleotides: 14. Germline CDR1 MGHDK, CDR2 SYGVNS. Here the CDR3 reads CASSPYGDRGRGGYTF. Here the CDR3 DNA reads TGTGCCAGCAGCCCCTATGGGGACAGGGGACGCGGTGGCTACACCTTC.

The V call is TRBV7-9, the J call TRBJ1-2; D possibly corresponds to TRBD1 (5 bases). The V end was cut by 0 bases, the J end by 8 bases, with 10 bases between. The germline V gene encodes CDR1 SEHNR and CDR2 FQNEAQ (reference sequence). CDR3 size: 13 residues. CDR3 bases: TGTGCCAGCAGCTTAGCGGGGCAGGGAGGCTACACCTTC. It codes for CASSLAGQGGYTF.

The rearrangement links TRBV14 to TRBJ2-3; TRBD2 is a possible D gene (5 bases). V was clipped by 4 bases and J by 2 bases, with 13 bases between them. Germline V CDR1 and CDR2: SGHDN, FVKESK. CDR3 length equals 15 residues. CDR3: CASSPGIQATDTQYF. CDR3 coding DNA: TGTGCCAGCAGCCCCGGGATCCAGGCCACAGATACGCAGTATTTT.

The chain uses TRBV7-8 and TRBJ1-5; the D is unclear. The V end was cut by 3 bases, the J end by 0 bases, with 9 bases between. Per the germline V gene, CDR1 is SGHVS and CDR2 is FQNEAQ. The CDR3 covers 15 residues. The chain's CDR3 is CASSFGRHSNQPQHF. For the CDR3, the DNA is TGTGCCAGCAGCTTCGGTAGACATAGCAATCAGCCCCAGCATTTT.

The chain recombines TRBV5-6 with TRBJ2-2; 9 nucleotides align to TRBD2. The CDR3 consists of 15 residues. The germline gives CDR1 SGHDT, CDR2 YYEEEE. The J segment lost 13 bases and the V segment lost 4 bases, leaving 14 bases of the junction unmatched. Here the CDR3 reads CASSTPRAGGRTLFF. In DNA, the CDR3 is TGTGCCAGCAGCACCCCCCGAGCGGGGGGTAGGACGCTGTTTTTT.

The V call is TRBV27, the J call TRBJ2-7, with 8 nucleotides matching TRBD2. Losses at the gene ends were 2 bases for V and 4 bases for J; bases not matched to a gene: 4. In germline, CDR1 is MNHEY, CDR2 SMNVEV (reference sequence). The CDR3 spans 14 residues. This CDR3 is CASSLAGGRYEQYF. The DNA of the CDR3 is TGTGCCAGCAGTTTAGCGGGGGGTAGATACGAGCAGTACTTC.

The chain is built from TRBV5-3 and TRBJ2-2; 12 bases map to TRBD2. TRBV5-3 is an ORF, with its function uncertain. V lost 4 bases, J lost 5 bases, and 3 bases stayed unmatched. The CDR3 contains 15 residues. The CDR3 DNA reads TGTGCCAGAAGCCCTAGCGGGAGGGAAACCGGGGAGCTGTTTTTT. Its translation: CARSPSGRETGELFF.

Comment on this clone: The final CDR3 position lacks the conserved phenylalanine or tryptophan, pointing to a likely read error. V is TRBV29-1 and J is TRBJ2-7; 10 bases agree with TRBD1. This CDR3 has 15 amino acids. J was trimmed by 3 bases and V by 8 bases; bases with no gene match: 13. Germline CDR1 is SQVTM and CDR2 is ANQGSEA. CDR3 sequence (DNA): TGCAGCTCAAGAACCGGGACAGGGGCGAACTACGAGCAGTACTCC. Residues: CSSRTGTGANYEQYS.

DNA for the CDR3: TGTGCCAGCAGCCAAGGGGGTCTAGGGGGCTACAATGAGCAGTTCTTC. Translated: CASSQGGLGGYNEQFF. This chain connects TRBV14 to TRBJ2-1, with TRBD1 as a possible D gene (6 bases). CDR3 size: 16 residues. Germline CDR1 SGHDN, CDR2 FVKESK. V was shortened by 1 base and J by 3 bases, with 13 bases between the two germline ends.

A word on this clone: Additional DNA sequences in this sample encode the identical CDR3. The chain is built from TRBV19 and TRBJ1-5, with D possibly matching TRBD1 (6 bases). Germline V gene sequence: CDR1 LNHDA, CDR2 SQIVND (reference sequence). This CDR3 spans 17 amino acids. The V end was cut by 4 bases, the J end by 3 bases, with 19 bases between. The CDR3 protein is CASSSQRTGSDNQPQHF. DNA of the CDR3: TGTGCCAGTAGTAGCCAACGAACAGGGAGCGACAATCAGCCCCAGCATTTT. The variable domain in full, completed from reference TRBV19 and TRBJ1-5, reads DGGITQSPKYLFRKEGQNVTLSCEQNLNHDAMYWYRQDPGQGLRLIYYSQIVNDFQKGDIAEGYSVSREKKESFPLTVTSAQKNPTAFYLCASSSQRTGSDNQPQHFGDGTRLSIL.

The chain combines TRBV2 with TRBJ2-2; 10 bases map to TRBD1. Trimming at V came to 1 base and at J to 0 bases, leaving 5 bases not matched to a gene. CDR3 length: 18 amino acids. Germline values: CDR1 SNHLY, CDR2 FYNNEI. The CDR3 sequence: CASSEGWGTGANTGELFF. The CDR3 DNA follows: TGTGCCAGCAGTGAAGGGTGGGGGACAGGGGCGAACACCGGGGAGCTGTTTTTT.

V usage is TRBV5-1 and J usage is TRBJ2-5; TRBD1 agrees at 9 bases. The CDR3 has 15 amino acids. With 0 bases clipped from V and 5 bases from J, the junction kept 5 bases outside the gene matches. Per the germline V gene, CDR1 is SGHRS and CDR2 is YFSETQ. CDR3 DNA sequence: TGCGCCAGCAGCTTGGGGACAGGGGACACGGAGACCCAGTACTTC. Translated: CASSLGTGDTETQYF.

V usage is TRBV27 and J usage is TRBJ2-6, with D maybe TRBD1 (5 bases). V was pared by 2 bases and J by 0 bases, with 11 bases between. The CDR3 totals 17 residues. In germline, CDR1 is MNHEY, CDR2 SMNVEV (reference sequence). The CDR3 spells CASSLGQGISGANVLTF. DNA of the CDR3: TGTGCCAGCAGTTTAGGCCAGGGAATCTCTGGGGCCAACGTCCTGACTTTC.

The chain is built from TRBV20-1 and TRBJ2-5; a weak D match, TRBD2 (5 bases). Trimming pared 5 bases from V and 5 bases from J, leaving 9 bases between. Germline V gene sequence: CDR1 DFQATT, CDR2 SNEGSKA (reference sequence). CDR3 size: 11 residues. The CDR3 protein is CSAQTMETQYF. CDR3 DNA: TGCAGTGCTCAGACTATGGAGACCCAGTACTTC.

In its sample, this clone was seen once. This sequence joins TRBV11-1 and TRBJ2-7; D gene ambiguous. Germline V CDR1 and CDR2: SGHAT, FQDESV (reference sequence). Trimming removed 1 base from V and 3 bases from J, with 25 bases in between. CDR3 length: 19 residues. The DNA of the CDR3 is TGTGCCAGCAGCTTAGGGATCAGAGGTGTAGGAAGAAGCTTCTACGAGCAGTACTTC. Residues: CASSLGIRGVGRSFYEQYF.

This clone came up a few times. V and J are TRBV4-2 and TRBJ2-7; TRBD2 matches 12 bases. Germline V lookup: CDR1 LGHNA, CDR2 YNFKEQ. CDR3 length: 17 amino acids. Trimming took 4 bases from V and 1 from J; bases not matched to a gene: 8. The CDR3 sequence is CASSPDPSGGASYEQYF. Here the CDR3 DNA reads TGTGCCAGCAGCCCGGACCCTAGCGGGGGGGCTTCCTACGAGCAGTACTTC.

This clone came up a few times. The rearrangement joins TRBV5-4 to TRBJ2-2; the match to TRBD1 covers 9 bases. The ends lost 4 bases at V and 1 base at J; junction bases unmatched: 5. Germline V lookup: CDR1 SGHNT, CDR2 YYREEE (reference sequence). The CDR3 runs 16 residues. CDR3 in DNA: TGTGCCAGCAGCCCCCCGGGACAGGGGAACACCGGGGAGCTGTTTTTT. It is translated as CASSPPGQGNTGELFF.

In this sample, this clone turned up once. V and J are TRBV28 and TRBJ2-3; 7 bases match TRBD1. The CDR3 runs 15 residues. Losses at the gene ends were 6 bases for V and 1 base for J; bases not matched to a gene: 7. Germline lookup yields CDR1 MDHEN and CDR2 SYDVKM. CDR3 in DNA: TGTGCCAGCAGCCAGACAGGGCTTGGCACAGATACGCAGTATTTT. This sequence encodes CASSQTGLGTDTQYF.

CDR3 in DNA: TGCGCCAGCAGTGAGTCGGCTAGCGGGAGTGGCAATGAGCAGTTCTTC. It specifies CASSESASGSGNEQFF. This chain connects TRBV10-1 to TRBJ2-1, with 10 positions matching TRBD2. Per germline, CDR1 WNHNN and CDR2 SYGVQD (reference sequence). The CDR3 covers 16 residues. V lost 0 bases to trimming and J lost 6 bases; unmatched junction nucleotides: 5.